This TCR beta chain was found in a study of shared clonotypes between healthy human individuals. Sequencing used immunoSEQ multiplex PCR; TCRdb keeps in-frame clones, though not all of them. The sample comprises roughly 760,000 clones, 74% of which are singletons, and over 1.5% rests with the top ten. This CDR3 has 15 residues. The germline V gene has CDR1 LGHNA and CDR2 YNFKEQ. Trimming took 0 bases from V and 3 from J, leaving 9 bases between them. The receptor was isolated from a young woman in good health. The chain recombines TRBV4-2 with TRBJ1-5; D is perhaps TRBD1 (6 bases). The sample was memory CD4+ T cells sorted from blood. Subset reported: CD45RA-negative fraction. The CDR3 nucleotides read TGTGCCAGCAGCCAAGATGGACAGTTCAATCAGCCCCAGCATTTT. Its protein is CASSQDGQFNQPQHF.